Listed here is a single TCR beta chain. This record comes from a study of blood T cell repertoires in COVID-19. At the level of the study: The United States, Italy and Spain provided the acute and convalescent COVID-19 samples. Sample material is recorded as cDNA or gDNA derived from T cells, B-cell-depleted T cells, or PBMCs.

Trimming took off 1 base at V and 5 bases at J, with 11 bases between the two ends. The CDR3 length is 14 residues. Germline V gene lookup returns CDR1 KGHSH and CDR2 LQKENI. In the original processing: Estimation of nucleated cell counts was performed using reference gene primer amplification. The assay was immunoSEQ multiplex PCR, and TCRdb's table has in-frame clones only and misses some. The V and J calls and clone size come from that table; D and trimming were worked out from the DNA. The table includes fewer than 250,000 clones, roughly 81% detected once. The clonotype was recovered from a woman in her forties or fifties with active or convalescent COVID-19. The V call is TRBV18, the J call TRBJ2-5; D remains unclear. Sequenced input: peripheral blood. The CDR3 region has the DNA TGTGCCAGCTCACCACTAGGAGTGCCCGAGACCCAGTACTTC. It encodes CASSPLGVPETQYF.